This TCR beta chain was documented in a study of blood T cell repertoires in COVID-19. CDR3 length equals 13 residues. The V end was cut by 6 bases, the J end by 4 bases, with 12 bases between. Per the study methods: The assay estimated nucleated cells by amplifying reference gene primers. Sequencing was performed with immunoSEQ multiplex PCR; in TCRdb, only in-frame clones are kept and a portion is missing. V, J and clone size are taken as reported in that table, and D and trimming were inferred from the DNA itself. This table holds over 85,000 clones, more than 75% found once. The receptor's source is a human donor in a cohort sampled during active COVID-19. Specimen: peripheral blood. The chain uses TRBV12-3 or TRBV12-4 and TRBJ1-2, with D perhaps TRBD1 (5 bases). CDR3 bases: TGTGCCAGCAGGGTAGGGGTTATCTATGGCTACACCTTC. Translating it yields CASRVGVIYGYTF.